This paragraph reports one TCR beta chain. Which antigen it targets is not known. Just one base apart from a much larger clone, this may be a read error. Full-length TCR variable regions were amplified by 5' RACE PCR using constant-region reverse primers, and then by semi-nested PCR using Nested Universal Primer A. The ReliaPrep RNA Cell Miniprep System was used to extract total RNA, which was then reverse transcribed into 5'RACE-ready cDNA with the SMARTer RACE 5'/3' Kit. An Illumina MiSeq was used to sequence the full-length TCR alpha and beta libraries, which had been barcoded with multiplex adaptors. Under the source paper's analysis protocol: For each of nine subset-tissue groups, sequencing data from the five patients were pooled, and the groups were then compared using unsupervised clustering of TCR gene usage. The Morisita-Horn index was used to calculate repertoire similarity, with shared sequences weighted by how much each contributed to each repertoire. Clones were called with MiXCR by TCRdb after fastp trimmed the public reads at Q25, and only in-frame beta chains were retained. Rows with one shared CDR3 protein collapse into an entry with the most common genes and DNA. TCRdb assigned the V and J calls; the authors' analysis was not used. Present in this sample are about 32,000 distinct CDR3 sequences, less than 25% of which were seen just once. Jointly, the top ten make up approximately 4.3% of the sample.

The data derive from a study (dated by TCRdb to 2015 to 2017). For the wider study: The study tested whether tumor-infiltrating Tregs in breast cancer are recruited from blood Tregs or converted in situ from other CD4+ T cell subsets.

General findings and caveats noted by the study authors: Tumor-infiltrating Treg TCR alpha and beta sequences overlapped most with tumor naive CD4+ T cells, then with blood naive CD4+ T cells. The larger-cohort validation was restricted to a single TCR beta V-J rearrangement rather than whole repertoires. Tumor memory CD4+ T cell TCR gene usage was found to cluster with blood and lymph node memory CD4+ cells and with lymph node naive CD4+ cells.

CD4+CD45RO+CD25- cells were isolated as memory CD4+ T cells. Tregs, naive and memory CD4+ T cells from tumor, blood and ipsilateral draining lymph nodes of a handful of breast cancer patients underwent full-length TCR alpha and beta sequencing. Mononuclear cells from lymph nodes or approximately 50 ml of peripheral blood were isolated by Ficoll density gradient centrifugation. Sorted cell populations were confirmed by FACS to exceed 90% purity. This receptor was taken from a female donor with breast cancer. The sequenced material came from memory CD4+ T cells sorted from blood. Sample cell subset or site, as interpreted from the label and publication: memory CD4+ T cells, CD4+CD45RO+CD25-.

The CDR3: CASGFPVIDREDEQFF. In nucleotide form, the sequence is TGCGCCAGCGGCTTCCCCGTAATCGACAGGGAAGATGAGCAGTTCTTC. The rearranged segments are TRBV5-1 and TRBJ2-1; TRBD1 matches 7 bases in the middle. The CDR3 holds 16 amino acids from the cysteine to the phenylalanine. The only DNA kept is the CDR3, 48 bases in frame from the first base. Taken from the germline V gene, the CDR1 and CDR2 loops are SGHRS and YFSETQ.